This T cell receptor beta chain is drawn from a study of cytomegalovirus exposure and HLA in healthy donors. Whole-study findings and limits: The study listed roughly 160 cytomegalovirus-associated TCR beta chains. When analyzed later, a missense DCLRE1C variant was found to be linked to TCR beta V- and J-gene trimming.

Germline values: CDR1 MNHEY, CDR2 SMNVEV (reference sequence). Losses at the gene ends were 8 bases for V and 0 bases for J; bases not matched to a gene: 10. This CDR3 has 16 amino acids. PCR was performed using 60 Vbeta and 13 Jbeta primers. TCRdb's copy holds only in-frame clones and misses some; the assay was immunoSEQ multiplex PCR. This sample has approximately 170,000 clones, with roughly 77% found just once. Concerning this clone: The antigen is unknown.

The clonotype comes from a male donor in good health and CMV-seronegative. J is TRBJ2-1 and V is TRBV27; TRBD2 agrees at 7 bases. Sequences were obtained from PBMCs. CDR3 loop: CASAAIAGSSYNEQFF. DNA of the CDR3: TGTGCCAGCGCCGCGATAGCGGGTAGCTCCTACAATGAGCAGTTCTTC.